This T cell receptor beta chain was sequenced during a study of T cells in Graves' hyperthyroidism and ophthalmopathy (dated by TCRdb to the late 2010s). A note on the overall study: Peripheral blood samples were taken at initial diagnosis, before any treatment was given. To identify distinguishing TCR V-J signatures, a discovery cohort of 90 to 100 patients was used, comprising 40 to 45 with Graves' ophthalmopathy and 57 with stable Graves' hyperthyroidism. Prospective prediction of ophthalmopathy was tested in an independent validation cohort of fewer than 20 hyperthyroidism patients and approximately 17 patients who later progressed to ophthalmopathy. The 100 or so discovery patients were randomly split 7:3 into training and test sets. In six Graves' hyperthyroidism patients, the study also compared T-cell repertoires from thyroid tissue with T-cell repertoires from blood. Once sampling was done, hyperthyroidism patients were given methimazole at a starting dose of 30 mg daily, whereas ophthalmopathy patients were given high-dose intravenous methylprednisolone. The paper describes TCR Vbeta CDR3 sequencing of about 140 peripheral blood samples, made up of roughly 40 ophthalmopathy patients, around 73 hyperthyroidism patients and about 17 progressor patients. The paper as a whole reports these results and caveats: Ophthalmopathy was separated from stable hyperthyroidism by a 13 V-J signature model, with 85% to 90% sensitivity and approximately 84% specificity obtained in cross-validation and 80%/75% obtained in testing. In validation, progression to ophthalmopathy was predicted by the model with more than 65% sensitivity and around 76% specificity, a median of around 6.5 months before onset. Blood samples also contained most of the expanded thyroid clonotypes (frequency above 0.001), which suggests that blood repertoires may reflect thyroid immune responses. Sample size was not statistically predetermined, and investigators were not blinded to group allocation.

TCR beta CDR3 regions were amplified from RNA transcripts. The TCR CDR3 was subjected to a first round of RT-PCR using the HTBI primer set and the Qiagen OneStep RT-PCR kit. Libraries were constructed in a second round of multiplex PCR, after which size selection and purification were performed. The libraries were sequenced on an Illumina HiSeq2000 using paired-end 100 bp reads. Per the original workflow: SOAPnuke was used to process the raw data, removing reads that contained adapters or uncalled bases, had a mean Phred below 15, or lacked an exact match to the constant primer or identifier. COPE v1.2.5 was used to merge high-quality paired reads, and clonotypes were defined as unique nucleotide sequences. MiTCR v1.1 was used to align the clonotypes against IMGT TRBV, TRBD and TRBJ reference segments. Only V-J combinations with frequency above 0.0001, covering 99% to 99.2% of repertoires, were analysed. The TCS score was defined as the ratio of F50 (clonal expansion) to E x V (chaos), calculated using BLOSUM62-based TCRdist between CDR3 peptides within each V-J. Welch's t-statistics and random forest reduced 500 to 650 V-J features to roughly 13, which were used in a naive Bayes classifier (R e1071). The public reads were reanalyzed by TCRdb: fastp trimming at Q25, MiXCR alignment, in-frame beta chains only. Here each entry gathers all rows of one CDR3 protein and keeps the most common genes and DNA. TCRdb, not the authors, supplied the V and J calls. The sample table contains 500,000 or so distinct CDR3 sequences; only one count was recorded for over 15% of them. Together, the top ten hold approximately 15% of the sample.

This clonotype appeared many times. The clone's antigen remains unknown. A read error is possible here, since a much larger clone lies one base away. The germline ends are 10 bases apart after V is trimmed by 5 bases and J by 0 bases. From the cysteine up to the phenylalanine, the CDR3 has a length of 14 residues. Left in the record is the CDR3 DNA by itself, 42 bases read in frame from the first base. The CDR1 and CDR2 encoded by the germline V gene are MNHNS and SASEGT. In the ophthalmopathy patients, disease was moderately to severely active, with a Clinical Activity Score of 3 or more, a NOSPECS grade of 4 or more, and a duration of less than 3 months. Patients with uncontrolled infections, other autoimmune diseases, pregnancy or lactation were excluded. Diagnoses relied on clinical symptoms, serum thyroxine and TRAb, thyroid ultrasound and orbital computed tomography. PBMCs were isolated from 10 ml of fresh peripheral blood by Ficoll-Paque density gradient centrifugation. Total RNA was extracted with Trizol reagent, and quality was checked on an Agilent 2100 Bioanalyzer.

Sequencing was carried out using blood. This TCR was sampled from a woman between 18 and 30 years old with Graves' ophthalmopathy. The chain links TRBV6-1 with TRBJ1-1; TRBD1 might be the D gene, on 6 matching bases. The nucleotide sequence reads as follows: TGTGCCAGCAGTTATAGGGGGATGAACACTGAAGCTTTCTTT. The encoded protein is CASSYRGMNTEAFF.